This T cell receptor beta chain was documented in a study of T-cell reconstitution after alpha-beta-depleted transplantation in children. Unique molecular identifiers were built into the TCRbeta library. TCRdb redid the calling of the PCR reads with MiXCR, one entry per CDR3 protein. The table records 500,000 or so distinct CDR3 sequences, roughly 33% of them present only once. This clonotype was found a few times. This CDR3 is 13 amino acids long. The V gene lost 3 bases and the J gene lost 4 bases, with 8 bases spanning the gap. In germline, CDR1 is SGHVS, CDR2 FQNEAQ. This clonotype was sampled from a human donor who donated a stem cell graft to a child with aplastic anemia. Sequenced material: PBMCs from the stem cell graft donor, taken from the stem cell graft. This chain links TRBV7-8 with TRBJ2-3; D is ambiguous. The CDR3 DNA follows: TGTGCCAGCAGCTTGGTAGTGTCAGATACGCAGTATTTT. Translation gives CASSLVVSDTQYF.